This T cell receptor beta chain comes out of a study of cytomegalovirus exposure and HLA in healthy donors. Background on the study: Per a later analysis, the roughly 680 first-cohort and some 110 validation repertoires shared one platform.

Concerning this clone itself: What it binds is unknown.

The table came from immunoSEQ multiplex PCR; TCRdb's copy has only in-frame clones and leaves some out. The repertoire holds about 160,000 clones, with approximately 86% as singletons. Whole-study results and caveats: Cytomegalovirus association was assigned to about 180 TCR beta chains. In vitro, a few CMV-associated chains proved specific for CMV antigens. Rarity characterized most TCR sequences, yet some public TCRs appeared in many donors.

Germline V gene lookup returns CDR1 MDHEN and CDR2 SYDVKM. Trimming at V came to 6 bases and at J to 6 bases, leaving 5 bases not matched to a gene. The CDR3 is 15 amino acids. The source of this sequence is a young man in good health and CMV-seropositive. The J gene is TRBJ2-1, the V gene TRBV28, with 13 bases matching TRBD2. Sequenced: PBMCs. The CDR3: CASSPTSGGANEQFF. CDR3 nucleotide sequence: TGTGCCAGCAGCCCCACTAGCGGGGGGGCCAATGAGCAGTTCTTC. The complete variable domain, with remaining parts taken from reference TRBV28 and TRBJ2-1, reads DVKVTQSSRYLVKRTGEKVFLECVQDMDHENMFWYRQDPGLGLRLIYFSYDVKMKEKGDIPEGYSVSREKKERFSLILESASTNQTSMYLCASSPTSGGANEQFFGPGTRLTVL.